This T cell receptor beta chain came from a study of T cells in Graves' hyperthyroidism and ophthalmopathy. Study summary: Peripheral blood was collected at initial diagnosis, before any treatment.

Study-level findings and limits: Blood also showed most of the thyroid clonotypes that were expanded above 0.001.

Amplified TCR beta CDR3 regions derived from RNA transcripts. The TCR CDR3 was amplified in a first-round RT-PCR using the HTBI primer set. TCRdb passed the multiplex PCR reads through MiXCR, listing each CDR3 protein once. The sample shows about half a million distinct CDR3 sequences, around 16% of them seen only once. Concerning this clonotype: The target antigen is unknown. The junction does not match germline at one end; this may be a read error.

Germline V gene data show CDR1 as ENHRY and CDR2 as SYGVKD. The CDR3 spans 14 residues. This clonotype was sampled from a woman aged 30 to 39 with Graves' ophthalmopathy. This chain links TRBV10-3 with TRBJ2-1; 7 bases line up with TRBD1. The sample taken for sequencing was blood. The chain's CDR3 is CAISEPKGGVERFF. The CDR3 DNA sequence: TGTGCCATCAGTGAGCCAAAAGGGGGCGTTGAGCGGTTCTTC.